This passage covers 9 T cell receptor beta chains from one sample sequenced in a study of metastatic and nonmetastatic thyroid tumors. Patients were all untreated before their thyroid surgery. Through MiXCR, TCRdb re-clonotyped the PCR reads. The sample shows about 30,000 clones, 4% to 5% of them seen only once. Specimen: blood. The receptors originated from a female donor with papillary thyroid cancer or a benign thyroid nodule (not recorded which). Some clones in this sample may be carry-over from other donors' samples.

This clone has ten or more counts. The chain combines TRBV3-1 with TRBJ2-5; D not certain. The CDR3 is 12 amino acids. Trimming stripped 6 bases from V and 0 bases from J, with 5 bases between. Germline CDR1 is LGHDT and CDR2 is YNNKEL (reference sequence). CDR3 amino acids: CASRLNQETQYF. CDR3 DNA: TGTGCCAGCAGGCTGAACCAAGAGACCCAGTACTTC.

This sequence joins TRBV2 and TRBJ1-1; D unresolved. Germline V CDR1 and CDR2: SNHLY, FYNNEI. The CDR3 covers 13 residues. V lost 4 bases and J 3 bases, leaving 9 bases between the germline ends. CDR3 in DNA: TGTGCCAGCAGTGTTTTAGAGGACACTGAAGCTTTCTTT. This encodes CASSVLEDTEAFF.

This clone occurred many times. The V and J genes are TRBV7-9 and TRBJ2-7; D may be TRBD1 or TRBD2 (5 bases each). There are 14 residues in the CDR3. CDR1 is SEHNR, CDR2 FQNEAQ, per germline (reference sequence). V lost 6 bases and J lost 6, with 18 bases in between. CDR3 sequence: CASREGGITGEQYF. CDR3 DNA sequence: TGTGCCAGCAGAGAAGGAGGAATAACAGGCGAGCAGTACTTC. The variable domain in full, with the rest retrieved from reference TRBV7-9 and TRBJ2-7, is DTGVSQNPRHKITKRGQNVTFRCDPISEHNRLYWYRQTLGQGPEFLTYFQNEAQLEKSRLLSDRFSAERPKGSFSTLEIQRTEQGDSAMYLCASREGGITGEQYFGPGTRLTVT.

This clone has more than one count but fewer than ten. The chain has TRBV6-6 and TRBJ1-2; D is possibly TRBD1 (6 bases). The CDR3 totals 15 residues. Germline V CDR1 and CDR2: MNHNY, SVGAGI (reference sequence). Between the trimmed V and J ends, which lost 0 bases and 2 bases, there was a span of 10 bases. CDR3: CASSYSDQGNYGYTF. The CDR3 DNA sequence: TGTGCCAGCAGTTACTCGGACCAGGGGAACTATGGCTACACCTTC.

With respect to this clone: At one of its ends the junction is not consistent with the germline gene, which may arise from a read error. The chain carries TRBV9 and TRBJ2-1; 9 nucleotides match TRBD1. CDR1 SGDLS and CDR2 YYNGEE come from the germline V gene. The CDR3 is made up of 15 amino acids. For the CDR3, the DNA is TGTGCCAGCAGCGTAGCAGGGACAGGGTACAATGAGCGGTTGTTC. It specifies CASSVAGTGYNERLF. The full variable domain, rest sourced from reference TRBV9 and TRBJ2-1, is DSGVTQTPKHLITATGQRVTLRCSPRSGDLSVYWYQQSLDQGLQFLIQYYNGEERAKGNILERFSAQQFPDLHSELNLSSLELGDSALYFCASSVAGTGYNERLFGPGTRLTVL.

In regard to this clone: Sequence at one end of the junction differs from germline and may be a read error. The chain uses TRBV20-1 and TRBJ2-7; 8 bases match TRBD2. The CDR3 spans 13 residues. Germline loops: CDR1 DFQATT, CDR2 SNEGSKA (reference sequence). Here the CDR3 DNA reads TGTAGTGCGCATGCCTGGACTAGCATCGAGCAGTACTTC. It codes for CSAHAWTSIEQYF.

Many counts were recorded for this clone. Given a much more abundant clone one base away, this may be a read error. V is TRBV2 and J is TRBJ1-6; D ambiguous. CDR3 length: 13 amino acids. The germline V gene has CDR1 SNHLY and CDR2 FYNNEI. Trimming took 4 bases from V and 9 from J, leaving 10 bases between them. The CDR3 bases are TGTGCCAGCAGTGGCTCTTTTGGTTCACCCCTCCACTTT. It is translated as CASSGSFGSPLHF.

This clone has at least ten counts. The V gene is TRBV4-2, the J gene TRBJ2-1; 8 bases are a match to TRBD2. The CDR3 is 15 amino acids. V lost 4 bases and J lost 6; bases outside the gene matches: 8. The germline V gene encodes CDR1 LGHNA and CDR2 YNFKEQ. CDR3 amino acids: CASSPHSGGANEQFF. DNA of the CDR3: TGTGCCAGCAGCCCGCACTCCGGGGGGGCCAATGAGCAGTTCTTC.

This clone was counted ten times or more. The CDR3 region is CASSLRVSGANVLTF. The CDR3 DNA follows: TGTGCCAGCAGCCTCAGGGTTTCCGGGGCCAACGTCCTGACTTTC. The J gene is TRBJ2-6, the V gene TRBV6-1; D may be TRBD1 (5 bases). Germline CDR1 MNHNS, CDR2 SASEGT. This CDR3 is built from 15 residues. V lost 6 bases and J 4 bases, leaving 13 bases between the germline ends.